These 10 T cell receptor beta chains share one sample of origin, sequenced in a study of neurological immune-mediated disorders (dated by TCRdb to between 2018 and 2021). To prepare the library, 5' RACE was applied. The instrument was an Illumina HiSeq 2500. The public reads were run again by TCRdb, first through fastp at Q25 and then through MiXCR, and only productive beta chains were kept. Rows are unified per CDR3 protein, each entry keeping the most common DNA and genes. Here the sample has under 70,000 distinct CDR3 sequences; roughly 3% occur a single time. The ten largest clonotypes hold around 5.2% of the sample. Sequencing was carried out using PBMCs. The receptors stem from a woman in her forties or fifties with multiple sclerosis.

This clonotype came up many times. The V gene is TRBV20-1, the J gene TRBJ2-7, with a tentative D call TRBD2 (6 bases). Germline loops: CDR1 DFQATT, CDR2 SNEGSKA (reference sequence). The CDR3 length is 14 residues. V dropped 0 bases and J dropped 4 bases, with 13 bases sitting between them. CDR3 residues: CSARDGAGSYEQYV. In DNA, the CDR3 is TGCAGTGCTAGAGATGGTGCGGGGAGTTACGAGCAGTACGTC.

This clonotype was observed many times. The J gene is TRBJ2-5, the V gene TRBV20-1; D is possibly TRBD1 (5 bases). The V gene's germline CDR1 is DFQATT and CDR2 SNEGSKA (reference sequence). The V gene lost 3 bases and the J gene lost 0 bases, with 8 bases spanning the gap. The CDR3 has 13 residues. CDR3 region: CSASRAHQETQYF. CDR3 in DNA: TGCAGTGCTAGCAGGGCCCACCAAGAGACCCAGTACTTC.

This clonotype was observed at least ten times. The rearrangement uses TRBV20-1 and TRBJ1-5; D uncertain. Trimming cost V 2 bases and J 7 bases, with 12 bases left between them. The CDR3 has 13 residues. Germline V lookup: CDR1 DFQATT, CDR2 SNEGSKA (reference sequence). CDR3 sequence (DNA): TGCAGTGCTAGAAAAGAACCACGGCAGCCCCAGCATTTT. This translates into CSARKEPRQPQHF.

The genes are TRBV19 and TRBJ2-1, with D possibly being TRBD1 (6 bases). Trimming removed 7 bases from V and 5 bases from J, with 15 bases in between. The CDR3 is 14 residues long. Germline V gene sequence: CDR1 LNHDA, CDR2 SQIVND (reference sequence). The CDR3 nucleotides read TGTGCCAGTACCCCCAGGGGCCCTGACAATGAGCAGTTCTTC. Its protein product is CASTPRGPDNEQFF.

This clonotype rates as medium-sized. V is TRBV4-2 and J is TRBJ2-1; a weak D match, TRBD1 (5 bases). This CDR3 has 15 residues. Trimming took off 0 bases at V and 0 bases at J, with 6 bases between the two ends. The germline V gene encodes CDR1 LGHNA and CDR2 YNFKEQ. The CDR3 nucleotides are TGTGCCAGCAGCCAAGATCAGGGCTCCTACAATGAGCAGTTCTTC. Translated, it gives CASSQDQGSYNEQFF.

At least ten counts were recorded for this clonotype. The chain recombines TRBV5-6 with TRBJ2-7; tentatively, D is TRBD1 (5 bases). Per the germline V gene, CDR1 is SGHDT and CDR2 is YYEEEE. Trimming cost V 10 bases and J 0 bases, with 14 bases left between them. CDR3 length: 13 amino acids. CDR3 sequence (DNA): TGTGCCCCCAGGGCAGGAAGCTCCTACGAGCAGTACTTC. Its protein product is CAPRAGSSYEQYF.

This clonotype was seen at least ten times. CDR3 region: CASARGARNEQFF. The CDR3 DNA sequence: TGTGCCAGCGCGCGGGGGGCTAGAAATGAGCAGTTCTTC. The V call is TRBV2, the J call TRBJ2-1; 8 bases match TRBD2. In germline, CDR1 is SNHLY, CDR2 FYNNEI. The ends lost 8 bases at V and 7 bases at J; junction bases unmatched: 7. The CDR3 spans 13 residues.

This clonotype has a count of ten or more. The chain is built from TRBV28 and TRBJ2-5; D gene uncertain. The CDR3 loop spans 13 amino acids. V was pared by 7 bases and J by 6 bases, with 15 bases between. Germline values: CDR1 MDHEN, CDR2 SYDVKM. CDR3 sequence: CASTLGQLKTQYF. CDR3 nucleotide sequence: TGTGCCAGCACCCTAGGGCAGTTAAAGACCCAGTACTTC.

This clonotype has at least ten counts. A clone one base away is much larger, so this may be a read error. The chain carries TRBV7-6 and TRBJ2-3; 9 bases fit TRBD2. The CDR3 has 15 residues. From germline, CDR1 is SGHVS and CDR2 FNYEAQ. With 5 bases clipped from V and 1 base from J, the junction kept 4 bases outside the gene matches. DNA of the CDR3: TGTGCCAGCAGCGCCCGGACTAGCGGCACAGATACGCAGTATTTT. This gives the protein CASSARTSGTDTQYF. Combining the CDR3 with reference TRBV7-6 and TRBJ2-3 gives the whole variable domain GAGVSQSPRYKVTKRGQDVALRCDPISGHVSLYWYRQALGQGPEFLTYFNYEAQQDKSGLPNDRFSAERPEGSISTLTIQRTEQRDSAMYRCASSARTSGTDTQYFGPGTRLTVL.

This clonotype showed up many times. The V call is TRBV20-1, the J call TRBJ1-1, with D unclear. With 6 bases removed from V and 11 bases from J, the gap between germline ends came to 16 bases. The CDR3 length is 11 residues. Germline V gene data show CDR1 as DFQATT and CDR2 as SNEGSKA (reference sequence). This chain's CDR3 is CSAESGLDAFF. The CDR3, as DNA: TGCAGTGCCGAGAGTGGCTTGGACGCTTTCTTT.